The 30 T cell receptor beta chains reported below all come from one sample, sequenced in a study of CD8+ T cells in alopecia areata. After isolation, RNA underwent reverse transcription to generate cDNA as the sequencing template. Produced via immunoSEQ multiplex PCR; TCRdb's table is partial and in-frame only. The sample yields fewer than 250,000 clones, approximately 61% seen once. The sequencing used CD4+ T cells sorted from blood, collected at week 0. These receptors were obtained from a human donor with alopecia areata.

J is TRBJ2-1 and V is TRBV5-1, with D maybe TRBD1 (6 bases). Trimming pared 0 bases from V and 5 bases from J, leaving 9 bases between. The germline gives CDR1 SGHRS, CDR2 YFSETQ. The CDR3 contains 14 residues. DNA for the CDR3: TGCGCCAGCAGCTTGGGACAGGTGGACAATGAGCAGTTCTTC. Encoded protein: CASSLGQVDNEQFF.

The chain employs TRBV9 and TRBJ2-3, with D possibly matching TRBD2 (6 bases). The V end lost 4 bases, the J end lost 6 bases, and 12 bases lay between the germline ends. Germline assignment: CDR1 SGDLS and CDR2 YYNGEE. This CDR3 has 13 amino acids. CDR3 protein: CASSTGLLDTQYF. For the CDR3, the DNA is TGTGCCAGCAGCACGGGACTTCTGGATACGCAGTATTTT.

The J gene is TRBJ1-1, the V gene TRBV2, with 8 bases fitting TRBD1. The CDR3 is made up of 15 amino acids. Germline CDR1 is SNHLY and CDR2 is FYNNEI. V gave up 4 bases and J gave up 1 base; unmatched junction bases: 5. For the CDR3, the DNA is TGTGCCAGCAGTGTCCCGGGACAGGCGAACACTGAAGCTTTCTTT. Its translation: CASSVPGQANTEAFF.

The chain employs TRBV5-6 and TRBJ2-6; D not certain. Germline V lookup: CDR1 SGHDT, CDR2 YYEEEE. Trimming took 4 bases from V and 0 from J, leaving 8 bases between them. The CDR3 is made up of 15 amino acids. In DNA form, the CDR3 reads TGTGCCAGCAGCCGGACCCCCTCTGGGGCCAACGTCCTGACTTTC. This codes for CASSRTPSGANVLTF.

J is TRBJ2-5 and V is TRBV4-1; 7 bases agree with TRBD2. Germline-derived CDR1 and CDR2 are MGHRA and YSYEKL. The J segment lost 2 bases and the V segment lost 1 base, leaving 7 bases of the junction unmatched. The CDR3 has 16 amino acids. CDR3 nucleotides: TGCGCCAGCAGCCAAGTCGGCGGGGGAGTTCAAGAGACCCAGTACTTC. This gives the protein CASSQVGGGVQETQYF.

This clone was observed a handful of times. V is TRBV6-5 and J is TRBJ1-2; TRBD1 aligns across 7 bases. CDR1 is MNHEY and CDR2 is SVGAGI in the germline V gene. The J segment lost 4 bases and the V segment lost 6 bases, leaving 5 bases of the junction unmatched. The CDR3 runs 13 residues. This chain's CDR3 is CASRGQLFYGYTF. CDR3 in DNA: TGTGCCAGCAGGGGACAGTTATTCTATGGCTACACCTTC.

This rearrangement joins TRBV4-1 to TRBJ2-1; 11 bases align to TRBD2. CDR3 size: 15 residues. Germline lookup yields CDR1 MGHRA and CDR2 YSYEKL. V shed 2 bases, J shed 10 bases, and the junction held 7 bases outside the gene matches. The CDR3 region is CASSQPTSGNREQFF. In nucleotides, the CDR3 is TGCGCCAGCAGCCAACCGACTAGCGGGAACAGAGAGCAGTTCTTC.

This clone was seen a handful of times. The chain uses TRBV18 and TRBJ1-5; TRBD1 agrees at 11 bases. CDR3 length: 14 residues. CDR1 and CDR2 from the germline V gene are KGHSH and LQKENI. The V gene end was trimmed by 3 bases and the J gene end by 6 bases; junction bases not matched to a gene: 1. CDR3 coding DNA: TGTGCCAGCTCACCCGGACAGGGGGCTCAGCCCCAGCATTTT. Translated: CASSPGQGAQPQHF.

The chain recombines TRBV18 with TRBJ2-6; 9 nucleotides line up with TRBD1. This CDR3 comprises 21 residues. With V trimmed by 2 bases and J by 3 bases, 17 bases remained unmatched. Germline V CDR1 and CDR2: KGHSH, LQKENI. The CDR3 nucleotides are TGTGCCAGCTCACCAACCTTGACGTGGACAGGGGATTCAGTTGGGGCCAACGTCCTGACTTTC. This codes for CASSPTLTWTGDSVGANVLTF.

The chain recombines TRBV2 with TRBJ1-5; possibly TRBD1 for D (6 bases). V lost 11 bases, J lost 2 bases, and 13 bases lay in between. The CDR3 runs 13 residues. Germline lookup yields CDR1 SNHLY and CDR2 FYNNEI. CDR3 DNA sequence: TGTGCCGGGGGCAGGGGTGGCAATCAGCCCCAGCATTTT. Amino acids: CAGGRGGNQPQHF.

Only a few counts were recorded for this clone. The chain employs TRBV23-1 and TRBJ2-7, with D tentatively TRBD1 (6 bases). Being an ORF, TRBV23-1 has a function that is uncertain. There are 16 residues in the CDR3. V lost 4 bases, J lost 5 bases, and 21 bases lay in between. CDR3 DNA sequence: TGCGCCAGCAGTCGAATACCGGGACATGGGATCGACGAGCAGTACTTC. This codes for CASSRIPGHGIDEQYF.

V gene TRBV11-2 combines with J gene TRBJ1-1; no definite D call. The V gene lost 6 bases and the J gene lost 0 bases, with 8 bases spanning the gap. The germline CDR1 and CDR2 sequences are SGHAT and FQNNGV. The CDR3 is 13 amino acids. The DNA for the CDR3 is TGTGCCAGCAGTTTTACAGTGAACACTGAAGCTTTCTTT. Its protein is CASSFTVNTEAFF.

CDR3 protein: CASRTRTGFDSYEQYF. DNA of the CDR3: TGTGCCAGCAGGACCAGGACAGGGTTCGACTCCTACGAGCAGTACTTC. V and J are TRBV6-6 and TRBJ2-7, with 8 bases lining up with TRBD1. Germline CDR1 and CDR2: MNHNY and SVGAGI (reference sequence). The CDR3 has 16 residues. Losses at the gene ends were 6 bases for V and 0 bases for J; bases not matched to a gene: 10.

The V and J genes are TRBV30 and TRBJ2-3, with D possibly matching TRBD2 (6 bases). The V end lost 3 bases, the J end lost 6 bases, and 19 bases lay between the germline ends. Germline V gives CDR1 GTSNPN, CDR2 SVGIG (reference sequence). The CDR3 sequence is 15 residues long. As DNA, the CDR3 is TGTGCCTGGAGCCTGAGTAGCACTAGCTACGATACGCAGTATTTT. Its translation: CAWSLSSTSYDTQYF. The full variable domain, completed using reference TRBV30 and TRBJ2-3, is SQTIHQWPATLVQPVGSPLSLECTVEGTSNPNLYWYRQAAGRGLQLLFYSVGIGQISSEVPQNLSASRPQDRQFILSSKKLLLSDSGFYLCAWSLSSTSYDTQYFGPGTRLTVL.

The chain uses TRBV5-6 and TRBJ2-7, with TRBD2 identical over 7 bases. The J segment lost 7 bases and the V segment lost 6 bases, leaving 10 bases of the junction unmatched. CDR3 length: 13 residues. Per germline, CDR1 SGHDT and CDR2 YYEEEE. The CDR3 DNA sequence: TGTGCCAGCATCAGAGCGGGATCGCGTGAGCAGTACTTC. It yields the protein CASIRAGSREQYF. Full variable domain (missing parts from reference TRBV5-6 and TRBJ2-7): DAGVTQSPTHLIKTRGQQVTLRCSPKSGHDTVSWYQQALGQGPQFIFQYYEEEERQRGNFPDRFSGHQFPNYSSELNVNALLLGDSALYLCASIRAGSREQYFGPGTRLTVT.

The sample holds a few counts of this clone. This chain uses TRBV29-1 with TRBJ1-1, with D uncertain. The CDR3 contains 12 residues. Trimming pared 1 base from V and 9 bases from J, leaving 12 bases between. In germline, CDR1 is SQVTM, CDR2 ANQGSEA. The CDR3: CSVEGYADKAFF. CDR3 coding DNA: TGCAGCGTTGAAGGGTATGCAGACAAAGCTTTCTTT.

The gene calls are TRBV14 and TRBJ2-7; 7 positions agree with TRBD2. The CDR3 is made up of 17 amino acids. V shed 0 bases and J 4 bases; nucleotides not matched to a gene: 12. Germline values: CDR1 SGHDN, CDR2 FVKESK. The CDR3 protein is CASSQESFRGGPYEQYF. The CDR3 DNA is TGTGCCAGCAGCCAAGAATCCTTCCGCGGGGGACCATACGAGCAGTACTTC.

The J gene is TRBJ2-1, the V gene TRBV4-1; 10 bases are a match to TRBD2. J gave up 6 bases and V 4 bases, and 9 bases lay outside the gene matches. This CDR3 has 16 amino acids. Germline V gene sequence: CDR1 MGHRA, CDR2 YSYEKL. The CDR3 reads CASSPLGTSVGNEQFF. CDR3 nucleotides: TGCGCCAGCAGCCCGCTTGGGACTAGCGTAGGCAATGAGCAGTTCTTC.

The genes are TRBV6-5 and TRBJ2-2; 11 nucleotides match TRBD2. There are 15 residues in the CDR3. V lost 5 bases to trimming and J lost 4 bases; unmatched junction nucleotides: 3. Germline CDR1 MNHEY, CDR2 SVGAGI. The CDR3 DNA sequence: TGTGCCAGCAGTCGACTAGCGGGGCGCACCGGGGAGCTGTTTTTT. It encodes CASSRLAGRTGELFF.

The chain employs TRBV28 and TRBJ2-7; 9 bases map to TRBD1. The J segment lost 3 bases and the V segment lost 5 bases, leaving 20 bases of the junction unmatched. CDR3 length equals 19 residues. CDR1 MDHEN and CDR2 SYDVKM come from the germline V gene. The CDR3 DNA follows: TGTGCCAGCAGTCCATTCACCGGGACAGGGATAGGGGGGCACTACGAGCAGTACTTC. It specifies CASSPFTGTGIGGHYEQYF. The full variable domain, rest sourced from reference TRBV28 and TRBJ2-7, is DVKVTQSSRYLVKRTGEKVFLECVQDMDHENMFWYRQDPGLGLRLIYFSYDVKMKEKGDIPEGYSVSREKKERFSLILESASTNQTSMYLCASSPFTGTGIGGHYEQYFGPGTRLTVT.

This clone was found many times. The rearrangement links TRBV7-2 to TRBJ2-5; 10 bases map to TRBD1. V gave up 5 bases and J gave up 7 bases; unmatched junction bases: 7. This CDR3 comprises 14 residues. The germline gives CDR1 SGHTA, CDR2 FQGNSA. The CDR3 nucleotides are TGTGCCAGCAGCATGGGACAGGGGCCGGGGACCCAGTACTTC. It codes for CASSMGQGPGTQYF.

V usage is TRBV5-6 and J usage is TRBJ1-2, with TRBD1 matching 7 bases. Germline trimming cut 5 bases from V and 4 bases from J; bases unmatched to any gene: 5. This CDR3 is 13 amino acids long. From germline, CDR1 is SGHDT and CDR2 YYEEEE. CDR3 residues: CASSPDRAYGYTF. Here the CDR3 DNA reads TGTGCCAGCAGTCCAGACAGGGCCTATGGCTACACCTTC.

J is TRBJ2-5 and V is TRBV25-1; 8 nucleotides line up with TRBD1. Germline CDR1 reads MGHDK; CDR2 reads SYGVNS. The CDR3 has 13 residues. The V and J ends lost 7 bases and 5 bases, in that order; junction bases with no gene match: 6. CDR3 region: CASTRTGMETQYF. CDR3 coding DNA: TGTGCCAGCACTCGGACAGGGATGGAGACCCAGTACTTC.

This clone was detected only a few times. J is TRBJ2-5 and V is TRBV7-9, with 11 positions matching TRBD1. This CDR3 is 19 amino acids long. The trim removed 4 bases at V and 7 bases at J, leaving 20 bases unmatched. Germline V lookup: CDR1 SEHNR, CDR2 FQNEAQ (reference sequence). The CDR3 DNA reads TGTGCCAGCAGCTCCGGGACAGGGGGACGCGCTCGGCTTTACGCGACCCAGTACTTC. Its protein is CASSSGTGGRARLYATQYF.

This clone turned up a few times. The chain carries TRBV2 and TRBJ2-7, with no clear D. The CDR3 totals 11 residues. CDR1 is SNHLY, CDR2 FYNNEI, per germline. Trimming removed 2 bases at V and 2 bases at J, with 1 base between. CDR3 DNA: TGTGCCAGCAGTGAACCCTACGAGCAGTACTTC. Translated, it gives CASSEPYEQYF.

The sample holds a few counts of this clone. The chain uses TRBV5-4 and TRBJ1-2; D is possibly TRBD1 (6 bases). The CDR3 totals 15 residues. The V gene's germline CDR1 is SGHNT and CDR2 YYREEE (reference sequence). V was pared by 0 bases and J by 2 bases, with 11 bases between. The CDR3 sequence is CASSLGHRENYGYTF. The CDR3 DNA reads TGTGCCAGCAGCTTGGGACACAGGGAAAACTATGGCTACACCTTC.

This clone was recorded a few times. A read error may produce the germline difference seen at one junction end. This chain connects TRBV7-2 to TRBJ2-7; TRBD2 aligns across 7 bases. The CDR3 consists of 17 residues. Germline CDR1 is SGHTA and CDR2 is FQGNSA. The CDR3 DNA is TGTGCCAGCAGCCTAGCCGGGACTAAAGGGGATCGCTACGAGCAGTACTTC. Protein product: CASSLAGTKGDRYEQYF.

The chain employs TRBV6-1 and TRBJ1-2; D unclear. Trimming took off 6 bases at V and 7 bases at J, with 12 bases between the two ends. The CDR3 length is 12 residues. Germline lookup yields CDR1 MNHNS and CDR2 SASEGT. CDR3 sequence (DNA): TGTGCCAGCAGCCGAGACCGGATTGGCTACACCTTC. This sequence encodes CASSRDRIGYTF.

The J gene is TRBJ2-3, the V gene TRBV19; 8 bases map to TRBD1. CDR3 length: 15 amino acids. V was pared by 7 bases and J by 0 bases, with 6 bases of the junction left unmatched. Germline CDR1 reads LNHDA; CDR2 reads SQIVND (reference sequence). CDR3 DNA sequence: TGTGCCAGTATGCAGGGGGCAAGGAGCACAGATACGCAGTATTTT. Protein: CASMQGARSTDTQYF. Using reference TRBV19 and TRBJ2-3 for the parts outside the CDR3, the full variable domain is DGGITQSPKYLFRKEGQNVTLSCEQNLNHDAMYWYRQDPGQGLRLIYYSQIVNDFQKGDIAEGYSVSREKKESFPLTVTSAQKNPTAFYLCASMQGARSTDTQYFGPGTRLTVL.

V is TRBV2 and J is TRBJ2-5; 11 bases line up with TRBD2. The CDR3 totals 16 residues. The V segment lost 10 bases and the J segment 1 base; nucleotides outside the gene matches: 11. Germline loops: CDR1 SNHLY, CDR2 FYNNEI. CDR3 DNA: TGTGCCACCGCGCCTCTGACTAGCGGGACCCAAGAGACCCAGTACTTC. Residues: CATAPLTSGTQETQYF.